This entry concerns a single T cell receptor beta chain. Its antigen is not known. TCRdb processed the reads anew with MiXCR; each CDR3 protein has one entry. This sample has about 830,000 distinct CDR3 sequences; less than 35% occur once, and the top ten carry around 11%. Germline V lookup: CDR1 SGHTA, CDR2 FQGTGA. The trim removed 2 bases at V and 8 bases at J, leaving 12 bases unmatched. The CDR3 contains 16 residues. These data are taken from a study of T cell repertoires in cytomegalovirus infection. As for the study in general: Selection of CMV epitopes for the study included recently identified HLA-C-restricted and well-studied HLA-B-restricted ones. From public TCR beta signatures came an indication of both CMV infection and matching HLA type.

General study results and limits: Carriers of CMV plus the relevant HLA were identified by cumulative public TCR beta family frequency.

The chain has TRBV7-3 and TRBJ2-1; 7 bases are a match to TRBD1. This sample comprised cultured CD8+ T cells from PBMCs, obtained from culture after CMV antigen stimulation. The receptor was isolated from a human donor in good health (CMV status not recorded). Some clones in this sample may be carry-over from other donors' samples. CDR3 DNA: TGTGCCAGCAGCTTATCGGACAGGACCCGAAGCTATGAGCAGTTCTTC. Amino acids: CASSLSDRTRSYEQFF.